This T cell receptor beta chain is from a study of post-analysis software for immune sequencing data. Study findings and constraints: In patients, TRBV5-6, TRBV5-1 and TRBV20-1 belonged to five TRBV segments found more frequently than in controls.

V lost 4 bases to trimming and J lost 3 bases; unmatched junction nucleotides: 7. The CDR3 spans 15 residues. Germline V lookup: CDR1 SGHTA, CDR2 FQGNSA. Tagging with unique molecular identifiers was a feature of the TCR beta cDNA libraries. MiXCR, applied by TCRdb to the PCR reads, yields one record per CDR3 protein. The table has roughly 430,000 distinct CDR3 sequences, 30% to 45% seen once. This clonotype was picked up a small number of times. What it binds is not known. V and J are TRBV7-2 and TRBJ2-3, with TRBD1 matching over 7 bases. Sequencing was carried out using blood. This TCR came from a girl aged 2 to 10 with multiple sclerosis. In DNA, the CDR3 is TGTGCCAGCAGCTCCAGACAGGGTACTACAGATACGCAGTATTTT. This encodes CASSSRQGTTDTQYF.